Presented here are 7 T cell receptor beta chains from one specimen sequenced in a study of cytomegalovirus exposure and HLA in healthy donors (dated by TCRdb to 2016 to 2017). To prepare the library, the immunoSEQ multiplex PCR assay was applied. The multiplex PCR relied on a mix of 60 forward primers for TCR Vbeta segments and 13 reverse primers for TCR Jbeta segments. TCRdb re-hosts the immuneACCESS table, in-frame sequences only. Its copies lack some clones; in the studies checked, an unresolved V gene accounts for under half of them, and the cause for the rest is not known. The sample yields roughly 99,000 clones; 76% were counted once. The top ten hold roughly 2.3% of the sample. Sequencing was carried out using PBMCs. Receptors originate from a man between 18 and 29 years old in good health and CMV-seronegative.

The chain joins TRBV29-1 to TRBJ2-3, with unresolved D. The germline gives CDR1 SQVTM, CDR2 ANQGSEA. The CDR3 contains 10 residues. V shed 7 bases and J shed 1 base, with 3 bases lying between them. This chain's CDR3 is CSAGTDTQYF. DNA for the CDR3: TGCAGCGCCGGCACAGATACGCAGTATTTT.

By share of the sample, this clone is medium-sized. The chain employs TRBV5-4 and TRBJ1-1; 10 nucleotides match TRBD1. The CDR3 has 15 amino acids. Germline loops: CDR1 SGHNT, CDR2 YYREEE (reference sequence). The ends lost 4 bases at V and 5 bases at J; junction bases unmatched: 8. CDR3 region: CASSPRTGGHTEAFF. Here the CDR3 DNA reads TGTGCCAGCAGCCCGCGGACAGGGGGGCATACTGAAGCTTTCTTT. Based on the CDR3 plus reference TRBV5-4 and TRBJ1-1, the full variable domain is ETGVTQSPTHLIKTRGQQVTLRCSSQSGHNTVSWYQQALGQGPQFIFQYYREEENGRGNFPPRFSGLQFPNYSSELNVNALELDDSALYLCASSPRTGGHTEAFFGQGTRLTVV.

The chain combines TRBV19 with TRBJ2-7, with D perhaps matching TRBD2 (6 bases). Between the trimmed V and J ends, which lost 3 bases and 5 bases, there was a span of 20 bases. The length of the CDR3 is 16 residues. CDR1 LNHDA and CDR2 SQIVND come from the germline V gene (reference sequence). CDR3 DNA: TGTGCCAGTAGTATCTTCCCGGGGGTCGGGCCTAACGAGCAGTACTTC. Translation: CASSIFPGVGPNEQYF.

The rearrangement joins TRBV5-1 to TRBJ2-2, with a possible D match to TRBD2 (5 bases). CDR1 and CDR2 from the germline V gene are SGHRS and YFSETQ. V was pared by 0 bases and J by 6 bases, with 15 bases between. This CDR3 has 16 residues. The CDR3 loop reads CASSLDLGLRPGELFF. The CDR3 nucleotides read TGCGCCAGCAGCTTGGACCTCGGACTTAGGCCCGGGGAGCTGTTTTTT.

This clone has more than one count but fewer than ten. Mismatch with germline at one junction end may stem from a read error. The chain combines TRBV7-9 with TRBJ1-2, with unresolved D. CDR3 length equals 12 residues. The germline V gene encodes CDR1 SEHNR and CDR2 FQNEAQ (reference sequence). The CDR3 DNA reads as TGTTCCAGCAGCCCTAGGCGGGGAGGCTACACCTTC. It is translated as CSSSPRRGGYTF. Combining the CDR3 with reference TRBV7-9 and TRBJ1-2 gives the whole variable domain DTGVSQNPRHKITKRGQNVTFRCDPISEHNRLYWYRQTLGQGPEFLTYFQNEAQLEKSRLLSDRFSAERPKGSFSTLEIQRTEQGDSAMYLCSSSPRRGGYTFGSGTRLTVV.

The chain combines TRBV9 with TRBJ2-1; 9 nucleotides match TRBD2. The CDR3 spans 15 residues. From germline, CDR1 is SGDLS and CDR2 YYNGEE. The J segment lost 4 bases and the V segment lost 0 bases, leaving 2 bases of the junction unmatched. This chain's CDR3 is CASSVAAGGYNEQFF. DNA for the CDR3: TGTGCCAGCAGCGTAGCGGCGGGAGGGTACAATGAGCAGTTCTTC.

The chain joins TRBV28 to TRBJ1-4, with 10 bases matching TRBD1. J lost 7 bases, V lost 6 bases, and 5 bases had no gene match. This CDR3 region has 14 residues. Germline V lookup: CDR1 MDHEN, CDR2 SYDVKM. This CDR3 is CASSTGTGVEKLFF. The CDR3 nucleotides read TGTGCCAGCAGCACCGGGACAGGGGTTGAAAAACTGTTTTTT.